The next 11 T cell receptor beta chains were all read from a single sample in a study of blood T cell repertoires in COVID-19. TCRdb's copy holds only in-frame clones and misses some; the assay was immunoSEQ multiplex PCR. Here the sample spans approximately 280,000 clones, roughly 90% being singletons. The sequenced material came from PBMCs or T cells enriched from blood (not recorded which). Receptors were obtained from a woman aged 60-75 years who had recovered from COVID-19.

V usage is TRBV10-2 and J usage is TRBJ2-1; a weak D match, TRBD2 (5 bases). The CDR3 extends over 14 amino acids. The germline V gene encodes CDR1 WSHSY and CDR2 SAAADI. V gave up 5 bases and J gave up 0 bases, with 8 bases separating them. In DNA, the CDR3 is TGCGCCAGCAGTTCCAGCGGCTCCTACAATGAGCAGTTCTTC. Protein sequence: CASSSSGSYNEQFF.

V and J are TRBV27 and TRBJ1-2; 10 bases match TRBD1. J gave up 3 bases and V 6 bases, and 7 bases lay outside the gene matches. The CDR3 loop spans 15 amino acids. The germline CDR1 and CDR2 sequences are MNHEY and SMNVEV (reference sequence). Written as DNA, the CDR3 is TGTGCCAGCAGACGGACTGGGACAGGGGACTATGGCTACACCTTC. Residues: CASRRTGTGDYGYTF.

This chain links TRBV7-3 with TRBJ2-3; no clear D. From germline, CDR1 is SGHTA and CDR2 FQGTGA. The length of the CDR3 is 13 residues. V was cut by 5 bases and J by 3 bases, with 9 bases left in between. The CDR3 region has the DNA TGTGCCAGCAGCCCTTACACGACAGATACGCAGTATTTT. It codes for CASSPYTTDTQYF. The full variable domain, with the rest looked up from reference TRBV7-3 and TRBJ2-3, is GAGVSQTPSNKVTEKGKYVELRCDPISGHTALYWYRQSLGQGPEFLIYFQGTGAADDSGLPNDRFFAVRPEGSVSTLKIQRTERGDSAVYLCASSPYTTDTQYFGPGTRLTVL.

The genes are TRBV7-9 and TRBJ2-3; D is perhaps TRBD2 (5 bases). CDR3 length: 14 residues. Per the germline V gene, CDR1 is SEHNR and CDR2 is FQNEAQ (reference sequence). V was clipped by 3 bases and J by 7 bases, with 14 bases between them. CDR3 protein: CASSFGVGANTQYF. Here the CDR3 DNA reads TGTGCCAGCAGCTTCGGGGTCGGCGCCAATACGCAGTATTTT.

This sequence joins TRBV6-5 and TRBJ2-7; 7 bases agree with TRBD1. The CDR3 loop spans 14 amino acids. The V segment lost 4 bases and the J segment 3 bases; nucleotides outside the gene matches: 6. Germline loops: CDR1 MNHEY, CDR2 SVGAGI. The CDR3 region is CASSWDSSGYEQYF. CDR3 bases: TGTGCCAGCAGTTGGGACAGCTCAGGCTACGAGCAGTACTTC.

V usage is TRBV11-2 and J usage is TRBJ2-7, with 7 positions matching TRBD1. This CDR3 has 14 residues. The J segment lost 1 base and the V segment lost 4 bases, leaving 4 bases of the junction unmatched. The germline V gene has CDR1 SGHAT and CDR2 FQNNGV. This CDR3 reads CASSSTGASYEQYF. The CDR3 DNA follows: TGTGCCAGCAGCTCTACAGGGGCGTCCTACGAGCAGTACTTC.

This clone was observed once. This chain joins TRBV7-9 and TRBJ2-2, with 10 bases that match TRBD2. The CDR3 is made up of 18 amino acids. After removal of 4 bases from V and 4 bases from J, the junction contained 12 bases not matched to a gene. Germline CDR1 and CDR2: SEHNR and FQNEAQ (reference sequence). As DNA, the CDR3 is TGTGCCAGCAGCTCCCGCAGTTCGTCTAGCGGGAGCACCGGGGAGCTGTTTTTT. Its translation: CASSSRSSSSGSTGELFF.

The rearrangement joins TRBV3-1 (or the pseudogene TRBV3-2) to TRBJ2-5; no firm D call. The germline gives CDR1 LGHDT, CDR2 YNNKEL (reference sequence). CDR3 length equals 13 residues. The V gene lost 3 bases and the J gene lost 3 bases, with 8 bases spanning the gap. The CDR3 DNA reads TGTGCCAGCAGCCATTACTTAAAAGAGACCCAGTACTTC. It is translated as CASSHYLKETQYF.

A single count supports this clone. The rearrangement uses TRBV4-1 and TRBJ2-2; D may be TRBD1 (5 bases). The germline gives CDR1 MGHRA, CDR2 YSYEKL. V was trimmed by 5 bases and J by 6 bases, leaving 19 bases between them. This CDR3 comprises 16 residues. CDR3 coding DNA: TGCGCCAGCAGCTCGTCGACAGCCGGATTTGCCGGGGAGCTGTTTTTT. This encodes CASSSSTAGFAGELFF.

The chain combines TRBV27 with TRBJ1-6; 7 nucleotides align to TRBD1. The germline gives CDR1 MNHEY, CDR2 SMNVEV (reference sequence). With V trimmed by 7 bases and J by 3 bases, 6 bases remained unmatched. The CDR3 runs to 15 residues. CDR3 loop: CASKVDRNYNSPLHF. The DNA for the CDR3 is TGTGCCAGCAAAGTGGACAGGAACTATAATTCACCCCTCCACTTT.

The rearrangement uses TRBV24-1 and TRBJ2-7, with D hard to call. V gave up 5 bases and J gave up 5 bases, with 9 bases separating them. CDR3 size: 12 residues. Germline loops: CDR1 KGHDR, CDR2 SFDVKD. In DNA form, the CDR3 reads TGTGCCACCAGTGGCCAGTTCCACGAGCAGTACTTC. Its protein product is CATSGQFHEQYF.